The rows below give T cell receptor beta chains drawn from one sample of a study of cytomegalovirus exposure and HLA in healthy donors. Clones were read by immunoSEQ multiplex PCR, and TCRdb kept only the in-frame ones, dropping some. The table has 150,000 or so clones, around 80% seen once; the top ten hold 1%. The source material was PBMCs. The receptors come from a woman aged 50 to 60 in good health and CMV-seropositive. Both conserved end residues are part of each CDR3. A D gene is named only where the DNA matches it firmly. Clone size is given for some rows only: seen once, a few or many times, or a class if the clone is expanded.

>NA|TRBV7-3|TRBJ1-5|NA
TGTGCCGGGGCGGGGGAGGTTTGTCAGCCCCAGCATTTT
CAGAGEVCQPQHF
>NA|TRBV7-2|TRBJ1-6|NA
TGTGCCAGCAGCTTAGGCGGAGTTAATTCACCCCTCCACTTT
CASSLGGVNSPLHF
>NA|TRBV11-2|TRBJ1-2|NA
TGTGCCAGCAGCCCACTAGCGGGCCTTGAAAACTATGGCTACACCTTC
CASSPLAGLENYGYTF
>NA|TRBV27|TRBJ2-6|TRBD1
TGTGCCAGCAGTTTATCGAGGGGGCTAGGCTCTGGGGCCAACGTCCTGACTTTC
CASSLSRGLGSGANVLTF
>NA|TRBV27|TRBJ2-1|TRBD2
TGTGCCAGCAGGACAGCGGGAGGGCCCAATGAGCAGTTCTTC
CASRTAGGPNEQFF
>NA|TRBV7-3|TRBJ1-2|TRBD1
TGTGCCAGCAGCTTGAACAGGGGGTCTGGCTACACCTTC
CASSLNRGSGYTF
>NA|TRBV7-9|TRBJ1-2|TRBD1
TGTTCCAGCAGCTTAGTGGGGCAGGGGGCGAACTATGGCTACACCTTC
CSSSLVGQGANYGYTF
>NA|TRBV6-5|TRBJ1-1|TRBD1
TGTGCCAGCAGGGGAACAGGGGGCCGGAAGACTGAAGCTTTCTTT
CASRGTGGRKTEAFF
>NA|TRBV28|TRBJ2-7|TRBD1
TGTGCCAGTAGTTTTCCCGGCACAGGGGGCGGGCACGAGCAGTACTTC
CASSFPGTGGGHEQYF
>NA|TRBV18|TRBJ1-4|NA
TGTGCCAGCTCACCTTCAGGGGAAAAACTGTTTTTT
CASSPSGEKLFF
>NA|TRBV7-2|TRBJ2-4|TRBD2
TGTGCCAGCAGCCCGAGACTAGCGGGGGAATTACTAGCCAAAAACATTCAGTACTTC
CASSPRLAGELLAKNIQYF
>once|TRBV7-9|TRBJ2-7|NA
TGTGCCAGCAGCTCCCCCCCGGGCGGATGGGGGGTAGGCGAGCAGTACTTC
CASSSPPGGWGVGEQYF
>NA|TRBV7-2|TRBJ1-2|NA
TGTGCCAGCAGGGGCGCTCGGCGGGACTATGGCTACACCTTC
CASRGARRDYGYTF
>NA|TRBV7-2|TRBJ2-1|NA
TGTGCCAGCAGCTTCCATAGCGGAGGCTACAATGAGCAGTTCTTC
CASSFHSGGYNEQFF
>NA|TRBV5-6|TRBJ2-7|TRBD1
TGTGCCAGCAGCCGGACAGGGCCCTACGAGCAGTACTTC
CASSRTGPYEQYF